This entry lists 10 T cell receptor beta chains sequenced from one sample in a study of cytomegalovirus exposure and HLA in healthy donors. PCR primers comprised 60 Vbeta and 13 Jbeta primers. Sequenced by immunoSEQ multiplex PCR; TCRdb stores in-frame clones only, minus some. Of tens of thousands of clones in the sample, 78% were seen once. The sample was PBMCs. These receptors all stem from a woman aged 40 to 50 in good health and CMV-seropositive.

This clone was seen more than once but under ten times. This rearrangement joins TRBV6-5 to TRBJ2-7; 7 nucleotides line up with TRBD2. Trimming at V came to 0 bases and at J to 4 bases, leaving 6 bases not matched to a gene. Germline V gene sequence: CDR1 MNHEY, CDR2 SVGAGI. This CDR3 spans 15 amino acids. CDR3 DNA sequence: TGTGCCAGCAGTTACTCTGGGCGGGAGCAGTACGAGCAGTACTTC. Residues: CASSYSGREQYEQYF.

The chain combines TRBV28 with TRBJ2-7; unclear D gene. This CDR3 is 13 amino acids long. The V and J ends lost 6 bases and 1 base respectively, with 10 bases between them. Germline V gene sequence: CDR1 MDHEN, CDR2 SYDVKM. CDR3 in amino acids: CASSRRSSYEQYF. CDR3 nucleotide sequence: TGTGCCAGCAGCCGGCGGAGTTCCTACGAGCAGTACTTC.

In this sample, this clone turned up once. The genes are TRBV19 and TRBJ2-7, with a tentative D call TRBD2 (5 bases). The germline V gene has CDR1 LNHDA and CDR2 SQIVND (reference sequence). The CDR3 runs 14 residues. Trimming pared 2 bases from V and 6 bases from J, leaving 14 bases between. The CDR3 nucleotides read TGTGCCAGTAGTATAAGTAGGACTCTTTCCGAGCAGTACTTC. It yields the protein CASSISRTLSEQYF.

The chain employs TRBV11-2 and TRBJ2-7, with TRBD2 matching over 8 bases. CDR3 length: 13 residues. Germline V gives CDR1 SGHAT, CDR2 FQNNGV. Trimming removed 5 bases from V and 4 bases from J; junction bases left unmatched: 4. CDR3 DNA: TGTGCCAGCAGCCCGAGCGGGAGTTACGAGCAGTACTTC. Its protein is CASSPSGSYEQYF.

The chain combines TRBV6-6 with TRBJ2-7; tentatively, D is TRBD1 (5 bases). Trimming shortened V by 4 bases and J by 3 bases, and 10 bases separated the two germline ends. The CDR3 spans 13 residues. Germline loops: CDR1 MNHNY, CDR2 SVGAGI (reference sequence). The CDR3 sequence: CASSSGQYYEQYF. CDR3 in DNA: TGTGCCAGCAGTTCCGGACAATACTACGAGCAGTACTTC.

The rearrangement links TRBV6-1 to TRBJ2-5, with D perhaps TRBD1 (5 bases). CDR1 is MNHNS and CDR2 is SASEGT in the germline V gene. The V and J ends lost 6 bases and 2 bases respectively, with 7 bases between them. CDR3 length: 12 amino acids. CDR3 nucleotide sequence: TGTGCCAGCAGAAGACAGCAAGAGACCCAGTACTTC. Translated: CASRRQQETQYF.

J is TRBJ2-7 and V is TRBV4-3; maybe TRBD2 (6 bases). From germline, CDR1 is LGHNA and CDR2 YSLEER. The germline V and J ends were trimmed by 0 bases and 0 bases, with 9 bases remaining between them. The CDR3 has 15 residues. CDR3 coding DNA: TGCGCCAGCAGCCAAGATGGTAGCGGCTCCTACGAGCAGTACTTC. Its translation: CASSQDGSGSYEQYF.

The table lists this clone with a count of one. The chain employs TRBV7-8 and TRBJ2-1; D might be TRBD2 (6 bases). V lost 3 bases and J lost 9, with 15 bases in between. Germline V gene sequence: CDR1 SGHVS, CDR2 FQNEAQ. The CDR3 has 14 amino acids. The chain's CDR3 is CASSFRLAFSEQFF. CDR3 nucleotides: TGTGCCAGCAGCTTTAGGCTAGCGTTTTCTGAGCAGTTCTTC.

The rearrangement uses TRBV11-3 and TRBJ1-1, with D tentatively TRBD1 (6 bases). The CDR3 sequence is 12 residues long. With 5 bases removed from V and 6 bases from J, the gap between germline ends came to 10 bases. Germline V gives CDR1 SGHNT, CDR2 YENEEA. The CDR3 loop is CASSQTGSEAFF. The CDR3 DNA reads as TGTGCCAGCAGCCAGACAGGCTCTGAAGCTTTCTTT.

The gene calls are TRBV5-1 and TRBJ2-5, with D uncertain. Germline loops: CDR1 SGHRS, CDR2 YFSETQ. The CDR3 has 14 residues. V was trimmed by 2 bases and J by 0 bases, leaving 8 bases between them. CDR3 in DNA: TGCGCCAGCAGCTTTGGCAGAAACCAAGAGACCCAGTACTTC. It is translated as CASSFGRNQETQYF.